The 16 T cell receptor beta chains reported below all come from one sample, sequenced in a study of T cells in Graves' hyperthyroidism and ophthalmopathy. RNA transcripts yielded amplified TCR beta CDR3 regions. In the first-round RT-PCR of the TCR CDR3, the HTBI primer set was used. Using its own MiXCR run on the multiplex PCR reads, TCRdb lists one record per CDR3 protein. The data contain 700,000 to 850,000 distinct CDR3 sequences, under 45% of them singletons. Sequencing was done on a sample of blood. All receptors come from a woman in her 40s with Graves' hyperthyroidism.

This clonotype was observed many times. The CDR3 nucleotides read TGCAGTGCTCGAACGCAGGGGATCTCCTATGGCTACACCTTC. This sequence encodes CSARTQGISYGYTF. V and J are TRBV20-1 and TRBJ1-2; possible D gene TRBD1, 6 bases. The CDR3 contains 14 residues. Germline CDR1 and CDR2: DFQATT and SNEGSKA (reference sequence). V lost 5 bases and J lost 4, with 17 bases in between.

This clonotype was detected many times. The genes are TRBV7-8 and TRBJ2-2, with D possibly being TRBD2 (5 bases). Trimming stripped 4 bases from V and 6 bases from J, with 15 bases between. CDR1 is SGHVS, CDR2 FQNEAQ, per germline. CDR3 size: 15 residues. The CDR3 nucleotides read TGTGCCAGCAGCTCCCGGAGAGGGCCCCCCGGGGAGCTGTTTTTT. The encoded protein is CASSSRRGPPGELFF.

Many counts were recorded for this clonotype. A read error may account for a junction end that differs from germline. The chain recombines TRBV9 with TRBJ2-7; maybe TRBD2 (6 bases). In germline, CDR1 is SGDLS, CDR2 YYNGEE. This CDR3 region has 13 residues. CDR3 region: CAGSVVGAGLQYF. The DNA of the CDR3 is TGTGCCGGCAGCGTAGTCGGCGCGGGATTGCAGTACTTC.

This clonotype showed up many times. This chain uses TRBV28 with TRBJ2-7; 7 bases are a match to TRBD1. V dropped 6 bases and J dropped 2; count of bases not matched to a gene: 7. Germline assignment: CDR1 MDHEN and CDR2 SYDVKM. This CDR3 comprises 14 residues. The CDR3 coding sequence is TGTGCCAGCAGAAACGCCGGGACAGCCTACGAGCAGTACTTC. Amino acids: CASRNAGTAYEQYF.

This clonotype was picked up a small number of times. The chain combines TRBV7-9 with TRBJ2-2; 8 nucleotides line up with TRBD1. Germline V gene sequence: CDR1 SEHNR, CDR2 FQNEAQ (reference sequence). Trimming cost V 3 bases and J 7 bases; bases outside gene matches: 4. The CDR3 consists of 14 residues. CDR3 nucleotides: TGTGCCAGCAGCTTCTCAGGGGGCCACGGGGAGCTGTTTTTT. Encoded protein: CASSFSGGHGELFF. Based on the CDR3 plus reference TRBV7-9 and TRBJ2-2, the full variable domain is DTGVSQNPRHKITKRGQNVTFRCDPISEHNRLYWYRQTLGQGPEFLTYFQNEAQLEKSRLLSDRFSAERPKGSFSTLEIQRTEQGDSAMYLCASSFSGGHGELFFGEGSRLTVL.

This clonotype was counted between two and nine times. V and J are TRBV4-2 and TRBJ1-4; 9 positions match TRBD1. This CDR3 is built from 15 residues. The V segment lost 6 bases and the J segment 4 bases; nucleotides outside the gene matches: 6. CDR1 is LGHNA and CDR2 is YNFKEQ in the germline V gene. The CDR3 bases are TGTGCCAGCAGTACGACAGGGGGGAATAATGAAAAACTGTTTTTT. Residues: CASSTTGGNNEKLFF.

The V gene is TRBV20-1, the J gene TRBJ2-3; 9 nucleotides line up with TRBD2. V shed 5 bases and J 2 bases; nucleotides not matched to a gene: 8. Germline loops: CDR1 DFQATT, CDR2 SNEGSKA (reference sequence). The CDR3 is 15 amino acids. This CDR3 is CSAARPGLATDTQYF. The CDR3 nucleotides read TGCAGTGCTGCCCGTCCGGGACTAGCCACAGATACGCAGTATTTT.

This clonotype was picked up many times. CDR3: CASGIVGSPLHF. The CDR3 nucleotides are TGTGCCAGCGGAATCGTCGGTTCACCCCTCCACTTT. V gene TRBV6-5 combines with J gene TRBJ1-6, with D uncertain. Trimming removed 8 bases from V and 9 bases from J, with 11 bases in between. The CDR3 totals 12 residues. Per germline, CDR1 MNHEY and CDR2 SVGAGI.

The chain joins TRBV4-3 to TRBJ2-2, with 7 positions matching TRBD1. Trimming at V came to 4 bases and at J to 9 bases, leaving 11 bases not matched to a gene. CDR1 is LGHNA and CDR2 is YSLEER in the germline V gene. The CDR3 runs to 15 residues. CDR3 in DNA: TGCGCCAGCAGCCTTATTCACAGGGGTCAGCGGGAGCTGTTTTTT. Its protein product is CASSLIHRGQRELFF.

Regarding this clonotype: The final CDR3 position lacks the conserved phenylalanine or tryptophan, pointing to a likely read error. V and J are TRBV9 and TRBJ1-2; tentative D call: TRBD1 (6 bases). The CDR3 spans 15 residues. Per the germline V gene, CDR1 is SGDLS and CDR2 is YYNGEE. V was pared by 4 bases and J by 5 bases, with 18 bases between. The CDR3 loop reads CASSSPGPRGYGYTL. The CDR3, as DNA: TGTGCCAGCAGCTCCCCGGGACCCAGGGGATATGGCTACACCCTC.

The chain has TRBV6-5 and TRBJ2-5; D might be TRBD1 or TRBD2, each matching 5 bases. From germline, CDR1 is MNHEY and CDR2 SVGAGI. V was shortened by 2 bases and J by 3 bases, with 13 bases between the two germline ends. The CDR3 is 15 residues long. This chain's CDR3 is CASSYIGTEKETQYF. CDR3 nucleotides: TGTGCCAGCAGTTACATCGGGACGGAGAAAGAGACCCAGTACTTC.

As concerns this clonotype: An end of the junction differs from the germline gene, which may be a read error. V gene TRBV10-2 combines with J gene TRBJ1-1, with D possibly TRBD1 on 5 matching bases. This CDR3 is 13 amino acids long. The germline V gene encodes CDR1 WSHSY and CDR2 SAAADI. CDR3 sequence (DNA): TGTGCCACCACGACCAGGGAGGGTACTGAAGCTTTCTTT. Translation: CATTTREGTEAFF.

This clonotype has ten or more counts. V and J are TRBV4-1 and TRBJ2-7, with 7 bases matching TRBD1. The germline gives CDR1 MGHRA, CDR2 YSYEKL. Trimming at V came to 0 bases and at J to 2 bases, leaving 7 bases not matched to a gene. CDR3 length: 16 amino acids. CDR3 residues: CASSQDITGVAYEQYF. CDR3 sequence (DNA): TGCGCCAGCAGCCAAGATATCACAGGGGTGGCCTACGAGCAGTACTTC.

This clonotype was detected many times. V is TRBV20-1 and J is TRBJ1-2; 8 bases fit TRBD1. With V trimmed by 0 bases and J by 8 bases, 5 bases remained unmatched. The germline V gene has CDR1 DFQATT and CDR2 SNEGSKA (reference sequence). There are 13 residues in the CDR3. The DNA of the CDR3 is TGCAGTGCTAGAGATCAGGGGGCAGGAGGCTACACCTTC. Amino acid sequence: CSARDQGAGGYTF.

This clonotype was seen ten or more times. The V and J genes are TRBV7-9 and TRBJ2-5; TRBD1 matches 12 bases. CDR3 size: 16 residues. Germline loops: CDR1 SEHNR, CDR2 FQNEAQ (reference sequence). The junction had 9 bases not matched to a gene; V was cut back by 5 bases and J by 5 bases. CDR3 sequence reads: CASSHGGQGARETQYF. In DNA, the CDR3 is TGTGCCAGCAGCCATGGGGGACAGGGGGCGCGGGAGACCCAGTACTTC.

The rearrangement uses TRBV6-2 or TRBV6-3 and TRBJ2-2; D gene unclear. This CDR3 spans 15 amino acids. Germline CDR1 MNHEY, CDR2 SVGEGT. With 5 bases removed from V and 0 bases from J, the gap between germline ends came to 10 bases. The CDR3 DNA reads as TGTGCCAGCAGTGGATCGACACCGAACACCGGGGAGCTGTTTTTT. This translates into CASSGSTPNTGELFF.